Below are 29 T cell receptor beta chains sequenced from a single sample in a study of CD8+ T cells in alopecia areata. In each case, RNA was isolated and then reverse transcribed into cDNA as the sequencing template. Clones were sequenced by immunoSEQ multiplex PCR, and TCRdb holds only the in-frame ones, with some missing. The repertoire holds roughly 150,000 clones, with 45% to 60% as singletons. Sequences were derived from CD8+ T cells sorted from blood, sampled at week 0. The source is a human donor with alopecia areata.

The chain's CDR3 is CASSLSRAFSYEQYF. CDR3 bases: TGTGCCAGCAGCTTGAGCCGGGCGTTTTCCTACGAGCAGTACTTC. The chain joins TRBV7-2 to TRBJ2-7; D remains ambiguous. Trimming removed 3 bases from V and 1 base from J, with 13 bases in between. In germline, CDR1 is SGHTA, CDR2 FQGNSA. This CDR3 is built from 15 residues.

For this clone: The sample holds other DNA sequences that translate to the same CDR3. This chain links TRBV29-1 with TRBJ1-2; D is ambiguous. Per germline, CDR1 SQVTM and CDR2 ANQGSEA. The CDR3 totals 11 residues. V lost 6 bases and J lost 2, with 7 bases in between. CDR3 DNA: TGCAGCGTAAGAGTGAACTATGGCTACACCTTC. Encoded protein: CSVRVNYGYTF.

This chain uses TRBV29-1 with TRBJ2-5; a weak D match, TRBD1 (5 bases). Germline CDR1 SQVTM, CDR2 ANQGSEA. Trimming took off 6 bases at V and 0 bases at J, with 14 bases between the two ends. CDR3 length: 14 amino acids. Here the CDR3 reads CSVYVTGYQETQYF. For the CDR3, the DNA is TGCAGCGTCTACGTAACAGGTTACCAAGAGACCCAGTACTTC.

This chain connects TRBV13 to TRBJ2-1; TRBD1 agrees at 10 bases. V gave up 5 bases and J gave up 5 bases; unmatched junction bases: 9. Germline V CDR1 and CDR2: PRHDT, FYEKMQ (reference sequence). This CDR3 is built from 16 residues. The CDR3 spells CASSPAPGQGNNEQFF. The CDR3 region has the DNA TGTGCCAGCAGCCCAGCCCCGGGACAGGGGAACAATGAGCAGTTCTTC.

The V call is TRBV5-1, the J call TRBJ1-2; TRBD1 is a possible D gene (5 bases). The germline V gene has CDR1 SGHRS and CDR2 YFSETQ. This CDR3 contains 15 residues. Trimming removed 4 bases at V and 3 bases at J, with 16 bases between. The CDR3: CASSPGSQGYYGYTF. The CDR3 nucleotides are TGCGCCAGCAGCCCGGGGAGTCAGGGATACTATGGCTACACCTTC.

V usage is TRBV7-2 and J usage is TRBJ2-1; no clear D gene. This CDR3 comprises 13 residues. Trimming shortened V by 1 base and J by 8 bases, and 9 bases separated the two germline ends. Germline CDR1 is SGHTA and CDR2 is FQGNSA. The CDR3 sequence: CASSLVPFHEQFF. CDR3 DNA: TGTGCCAGCAGCTTAGTTCCGTTTCATGAGCAGTTCTTC.

As for this clone: Other DNA sequences in the same sample also yield this CDR3. The chain has TRBV5-6 and TRBJ1-5; TRBD1 aligns across 7 bases. Germline CDR1 is SGHDT and CDR2 is YYEEEE. This CDR3 is built from 16 residues. J lost 2 bases, V lost 0 bases, and 5 bases had no gene match. As DNA, the CDR3 is TGTGCCAGCAGCTTGGGGGCAGGGGGAGGCAATCAGCCCCAGCATTTT. Residues: CASSLGAGGGNQPQHF.

This clone has just a few counts. This chain uses TRBV7-9 with TRBJ2-2, with D perhaps being TRBD1 or TRBD2 (5 bases each). Germline V gene data show CDR1 as SEHNR and CDR2 as FQNEAQ (reference sequence). This CDR3 has 15 residues. The V end lost 5 bases, the J end lost 2 bases, and 12 bases lay between the germline ends. The CDR3 sequence is CASSPGPKNTGELFF. CDR3 bases: TGTGCCAGCAGCCCGGGACCGAAAAACACCGGGGAGCTGTTTTTT. The full variable domain, completed using reference TRBV7-9 and TRBJ2-2, is DTGVSQNPRHKITKRGQNVTFRCDPISEHNRLYWYRQTLGQGPEFLTYFQNEAQLEKSRLLSDRFSAERPKGSFSTLEIQRTEQGDSAMYLCASSPGPKNTGELFFGEGSRLTVL.

This clone has only a few counts. This specimen includes other DNA sequences encoding the same CDR3. The rearrangement links TRBV25-1 to TRBJ2-7, with a tentative D call TRBD2 (6 bases). Trimming pared 6 bases from V and 3 bases from J, leaving 6 bases between. Germline CDR1 is MGHDK and CDR2 is SYGVNS. The CDR3 is made up of 11 amino acids. The CDR3 DNA follows: TGTGCCAGCAGCGGGGGCTACGAGCAGTACTTC. Translated, it gives CASSGGYEQYF.

The chain employs TRBV30 and TRBJ2-7, with D unresolved. The CDR3 has 12 amino acids. Trimming took off 1 base at V and 3 bases at J, with 7 bases between the two ends. Germline V gene sequence: CDR1 GTSNPN, CDR2 SVGIG (reference sequence). The DNA of the CDR3 is TGTGCCTGGAGTGATGGGGACTACGAGCAGTACTTC. Protein product: CAWSDGDYEQYF.

The V and J genes are TRBV5-6 and TRBJ2-7; D gene ambiguous. Germline CDR1 is SGHDT and CDR2 is YYEEEE. This CDR3 region has 14 residues. V was cut by 0 bases and J by 1 base, with 8 bases left in between. This CDR3 is CASSLADRSYEQYF. The CDR3 coding sequence is TGTGCCAGCAGCTTGGCCGACCGGTCCTACGAGCAGTACTTC.

This clone was seen only once. The chain has TRBV7-9 and TRBJ2-1, with TRBD2 matching over 8 bases. This CDR3 comprises 15 residues. With V trimmed by 4 bases and J by 3 bases, 5 bases remained unmatched. Germline-derived CDR1 and CDR2 are SEHNR and FQNEAQ (reference sequence). The CDR3 nucleotides are TGTGCCAGCAGCTCGACTAGCGTAATCTACAATGAGCAGTTCTTC. Translation: CASSSTSVIYNEQFF.

This clone appeared a few times. The chain uses TRBV6-6 and TRBJ1-1, with D possibly being TRBD1 (5 bases). V lost 0 bases and J 7 bases, leaving 6 bases between the germline ends. This CDR3 region has 12 residues. Germline CDR1 reads MNHNY; CDR2 reads SVGAGI (reference sequence). The CDR3 DNA sequence: TGTGCCAGCAGTTACTCGACAGTTGAAGCTTTCTTT. Its translation: CASSYSTVEAFF.

The genes are TRBV14 and TRBJ1-2; D remains unclear. Germline assignment: CDR1 SGHDN and CDR2 FVKESK. Trimming stripped 0 bases from V and 6 bases from J, with 11 bases between. The CDR3 totals 14 residues. CDR3 DNA: TGTGCCAGCAGCCAAGATTCAGGTTGGGATGGCTACACCTTC. Protein sequence: CASSQDSGWDGYTF. Together with reference TRBV14 and TRBJ1-2, the CDR3 gives the full variable domain: EAGVTQFPSHSVIEKGQTVTLRCDPISGHDNLYWYRRVMGKEIKFLLHFVKESKQDESGMPNNRFLAERTGGTYSTLKVQPAELEDSGVYFCASSQDSGWDGYTFGSGTRLTVV.

The rearrangement links TRBV9 to TRBJ2-2; unclear D gene. This CDR3 is 13 amino acids long. The germline V gene encodes CDR1 SGDLS and CDR2 YYNGEE. The V gene lost 4 bases and the J gene lost 5 bases, with 9 bases spanning the gap. The CDR3 protein is CASSPGVTGELFF. The CDR3 DNA sequence: TGTGCCAGCAGCCCTGGGGTGACCGGGGAGCTGTTTTTT.

Only a few counts were recorded for this clone. The V gene is TRBV6-5, the J gene TRBJ2-1; 7 positions match TRBD2. The germline V gene encodes CDR1 MNHEY and CDR2 SVGAGI. Trimming took 2 bases from V and 4 from J; bases not matched to a gene: 2. The CDR3 length is 14 residues. The CDR3 DNA is TGTGCCAGCAGTTACGGGGGGGAATACAATGAGCAGTTCTTC. Translated, it gives CASSYGGEYNEQFF.

V usage is TRBV4-3 and J usage is TRBJ2-1; D perhaps matches TRBD1 (6 bases). The CDR3 is 16 residues long. Germline V gene lookup returns CDR1 LGHNA and CDR2 YSLEER. The V end was cut by 3 bases, the J end by 6 bases, with 18 bases between. The DNA for the CDR3 is TGCGCCAGCAGCCATGAGACCTCGGACAGCCTCAATGAGCAGTTCTTC. The encoded protein is CASSHETSDSLNEQFF.

This clone has just a few counts. Other DNA sequences of this sample code for an identical CDR3. The chain links TRBV6-4 to TRBJ1-5; D unclear. The germline V gene has CDR1 MRHNA and CDR2 SNTAGT. V was clipped by 2 bases and J by 3 bases, with 5 bases between them. The CDR3 has 13 residues. This CDR3 is CASSDGDNQPQHF. The CDR3 DNA reads as TGTGCCAGCAGTGACGGGGACAATCAGCCCCAGCATTTT.

This clone occurred a few times. The rearrangement links TRBV27 to TRBJ1-2; 12 nucleotides agree with TRBD1. The CDR3 totals 18 residues. Germline trimming cut 0 bases from V and 3 bases from J; bases unmatched to any gene: 8. Germline CDR1 MNHEY, CDR2 SMNVEV (reference sequence). The CDR3 nucleotides are TGTGCCAGCAGTTTATCGGGGACAGGGGGCCCCGGTCACTATGGCTACACCTTC. This translates into CASSLSGTGGPGHYGYTF.

The chain joins TRBV29-1 to TRBJ1-2, with 8 bases matching TRBD1. The CDR3 is made up of 14 amino acids. Germline V CDR1 and CDR2: SQVTM, ANQGSEA. V lost 4 bases, J lost 7 bases, and 11 bases stayed unmatched. The CDR3 coding sequence is TGCAGCGTTGGGGCAGGGGGCCGTAGTAGTGGCTACACCTTC. It specifies CSVGAGGRSSGYTF.

The chain carries TRBV6-5 and TRBJ1-2, with TRBD1 as a possible D gene (5 bases). With 4 bases removed from V and 2 bases from J, the gap between germline ends came to 11 bases. This CDR3 region has 14 residues. The germline V gene has CDR1 MNHEY and CDR2 SVGAGI. The CDR3 reads CASSSFWDNYGYTF. CDR3 coding DNA: TGTGCCAGCAGTTCGTTTTGGGACAACTATGGCTACACCTTC.

The CDR3: CASAQVSSPLHF. The CDR3 bases are TGTGCCAGCGCCCAGGTTTCCTCACCCCTCCACTTT. J is TRBJ1-6 and V is TRBV25-1; the D is unclear. The CDR3 spans 12 residues. V was clipped by 8 bases and J by 10 bases, with 12 bases between them. Germline CDR1 is MGHDK and CDR2 is SYGVNS.

The V gene is TRBV4-3, the J gene TRBJ1-4; TRBD1 aligns across 10 bases. This CDR3 is built from 14 residues. J gave up 7 bases and V 1 base, and 0 bases lay outside the gene matches. Germline CDR1 is LGHNA and CDR2 is YSLEER. The CDR3 reads CASSQGDRGEKLFF. CDR3 DNA: TGCGCCAGCAGCCAAGGGGACAGGGGTGAAAAACTGTTTTTT.

This clone showed up just a few times. The genes are TRBV15 and TRBJ1-1; D is perhaps TRBD1 (6 bases). Trimming took off 5 bases at V and 1 base at J, with 8 bases between the two ends. Germline-derived CDR1 and CDR2 are LNHNV and YYDKDF (reference sequence). This CDR3 is 13 amino acids long. CDR3 coding DNA: TGTGCCACCAGCCCACAGGGGAACACTGAAGCTTTCTTT. Its translation is CATSPQGNTEAFF. Drawing the rest from reference TRBV15 and TRBJ1-1, the complete variable domain is DAMVIQNPRYQVTQFGKPVTLSCSQTLNHNVMYWYQQKSSQAPKLLFHYYDKDFNNEADTPDNFQSRRPNTSFCFLDIRSPGLGDTAMYLCATSPQGNTEAFFGQGTRLTVV.

This clone was detected only a few times. The chain recombines TRBV7-9 with TRBJ2-3; 8 bases fit TRBD2. Looked up from germline, CDR1 is SEHNR and CDR2 is FQNEAQ (reference sequence). The CDR3 sequence is 16 residues long. Trimming removed 5 bases from V and 5 bases from J; junction bases left unmatched: 12. CDR3 residues: CASSPRVAGLEDTQYF. The CDR3 bases are TGTGCCAGCAGCCCGAGAGTAGCGGGGCTCGAAGATACGCAGTATTTT.

The chain joins TRBV7-9 to TRBJ1-4, with no clear D. V was shortened by 7 bases and J by 0 bases, with 12 bases between the two germline ends. The germline V gene encodes CDR1 SEHNR and CDR2 FQNEAQ (reference sequence). The CDR3 is made up of 15 amino acids. CDR3: CASTNYGTTNEKLFF. In nucleotides, the CDR3 is TGTGCCAGCACAAATTATGGGACAACTAATGAAAAACTGTTTTTT.

In its sample, this clone was seen a few times. The V call is TRBV10-3, the J call TRBJ1-1; no clear D gene. V was cut by 5 bases and J by 1 base, with 8 bases left in between. Germline V CDR1 and CDR2: ENHRY, SYGVKD. The length of the CDR3 is 13 residues. The CDR3 DNA follows: TGTGCCATCAGTAGTACGGAGAACACTGAAGCTTTCTTT. It specifies CAISSTENTEAFF.

This chain joins TRBV29-1 and TRBJ1-2; TRBD1 aligns across 9 bases. Germline V gene lookup returns CDR1 SQVTM and CDR2 ANQGSEA. With 3 bases clipped from V and 4 bases from J, the junction kept 15 bases outside the gene matches. The CDR3 runs 17 residues. CDR3 amino acids: CSVDSQDRGIQGYGYTF. CDR3 bases: TGCAGCGTTGACTCCCAGGACAGGGGAATCCAAGGCTATGGCTACACCTTC. Supplemented by reference TRBV29-1 and TRBJ1-2, the full variable domain reads SAVISQKPSRDICQRGTSLTIQCQVDSQVTMMFWYRQQPGQSLTLIATANQGSEATYESGFVIDKFPISRPNLTFSTLTVSNMSPEDSSIYLCSVDSQDRGIQGYGYTFGSGTRLTVV.

Only a few counts were recorded for this clone. This sequence joins TRBV25-1 and TRBJ1-1; D is unclear. The V and J ends lost 4 bases and 3 bases respectively, with 3 bases between them. Germline assignment: CDR1 MGHDK and CDR2 SYGVNS. The length of the CDR3 is 11 residues. The CDR3 coding sequence is TGTGCCAGCAGTGTCGACACTGAAGCTTTCTTT. It specifies CASSVDTEAFF.